Listed below are T cell receptor gamma chains from one sample, sequenced in a study of human gamma delta and Vdelta1 T cells. TCRdb redid the clone calls on the PCR reads with CATT. The repertoire holds about 3,800 gamma-chain clones, with roughly a sixth as singletons. For these receptors, no antigen is known. Sequencing was performed on Vdelta1 gamma-delta T cells from blood grown in culture (DOT cells). The receptor source for this set is a human donor in good health. The CDR3 runs from the conserved cysteine through the conserved F or W. The order of the fields is J gene, clone size, V gene, CDR3 protein, CDR3 DNA. Rows give clone size only sometimes, using once, few, many, or a class for an expanded clone.

J: TRGJ1/TRGJ2; size: medium-sized; V: TRGV2; CDR3: CATWDGPEKLF; DNA: TGTGCCACCTGGGACGGGCCGGAGAAACTCTTT
J: TRGJ1/TRGJ2; size: few; V: TRGV9; CDR3: CALWEARPYYKKLF; DNA: TGTGCCTTGTGGGAGGCCCGACCTTATTATAAGAAACTCTTT
J: TRGJP2; size: few; V: TRGV3; CDR3: CATWDRRWGSDWIKTF; DNA: TGTGCCACCTGGGACAGACGATGGGGTAGTGATTGGATCAAGACGTTT
J: TRGJP2; size: few; V: TRGV3; CDR3: CATWDRPPNFSSDWIKTF; DNA: TGTGCCACCTGGGACAGGCCCCCGAATTTTAGTAGTGATTGGATCAAGACGTTT
J: TRGJ1/TRGJ2; size: -; V: TRGV8; CDR3: CATWDGAEPKKLF; DNA: TGTGCCACCTGGGATGGCGCCGAACCTAAGAAACTCTTT
J: TRGJ1/TRGJ2; size: few; V: TRGV9; CDR3: CALWELYYKKLF; DNA: TGTGCCTTGTGGGAGCTTTATTATAAGAAACTCTTT
J: TRGJ1/TRGJ2; size: -; V: TRGV4; CDR3: CATWDARYYKKLF; DNA: TGTGCCACCTGGGATGCGCGTTATTATAAGAAACTCTTT
J: TRGJ1/TRGJ2; size: medium-sized; V: TRGV9; CDR3: CALWEVRRALNYYKKLF; DNA: TGTGCCTTGTGGGAGGTGCGTCGAGCCTTGAATTATTATAAGAAACTCTTT
J: TRGJ1/TRGJ2; size: medium-sized; V: TRGV2; CDR3: CATWDTLYYKKLF; DNA: TGTGCCACCTGGGACACCCTTTATTATAAGAAACTCTTT
J: TRGJP2; size: medium-sized; V: TRGV10; CDR3: CAAWDFSDWIKTF; DNA: TGTGCTGCGTGGGATTTTAGTGATTGGATCAAGACGTTT
J: TRGJ1/TRGJ2; size: -; V: TRGV3; CDR3: CATWEAGKGYYKKLF; DNA: TGTGCCACCTGGGAGGCGGGCAAGGGTTATTATAAGAAACTCTTT
J: TRGJ1/TRGJ2; size: few; V: TRGV2; CDR3: CATWDGLRGKLF; DNA: TGTGCCACCTGGGACGGGCTTCGCGGGAAACTCTTT
J: TRGJP2; size: -; V: TRGV2; CDR3: CATWDRSDWIKTF; DNA: TGTGCCACCTGGGACCGGAGTGATTGGATCAAGACGTTT
J: TRGJ1/TRGJ2; size: few; V: TRGV3; CDR3: CATWDGLKLF; DNA: TGTGCCACCTGGGACGGTCTGAAACTCTTT
J: TRGJ1/TRGJ2; size: -; V: TRGV9; CDR3: CALWWGPWKLF; DNA: TGTGCCTTGTGGTGGGGCCCATGGAAACTCTTT
J: TRGJ1/TRGJ2; size: -; V: TRGV5; CDR3: CATWDRPRKLF; DNA: TGTGCCACCTGGGACAGGCCCCGGAAACTCTTT
J: TRGJP2; size: large; V: TRGV3; CDR3: CATWDVSGSDWIKTF; DNA: TGTGCCACCTGGGACGTGAGTGGCAGTGATTGGATCAAGACGTTT
J: TRGJ1/TRGJ2; size: -; V: TRGV9; CDR3: CALWGYYKKLF; DNA: TGTGCCTTGTGGGGTTATTATAAGAAACTCTTT
J: TRGJ1/TRGJ2; size: large; V: TRGV2; CDR3: CATWDEPSYYKKLF; DNA: TGTGCCACCTGGGACGAACCGAGTTATTATAAGAAACTCTTT
J: TRGJP2; size: medium-sized; V: TRGV2; CDR3: CATWDGPSDWIKTF; DNA: TGTGCCACCTGGGACGGGCCTAGTGATTGGATCAAGACGTTT
J: TRGJ1/TRGJ2; size: few; V: TRGV4; CDR3: CATWDGPTNYYKKLF; DNA: TGTGCCACCTGGGATGGGCCAACGAATTATTATAAGAAACTCTTT
J: TRGJ1/TRGJ2; size: large; V: TRGV2; CDR3: CATWERYKKLF; DNA: TGTGCCACCTGGGAACGTTATAAGAAACTCTTT
J: TRGJ1/TRGJ2; size: few; V: TRGV5; CDR3: CATWNYYKKLF; DNA: TGTGCCACCTGGAACTATTATAAGAAACTCTTT
J: TRGJ1/TRGJ2; size: -; V: TRGV5; CDR3: CATWDGLPPYYKKLF; DNA: TGTGCCACCTGGGACGGGCTCCCACCTTATTATAAGAAACTCTTT
J: TRGJP2; size: -; V: TRGV8; CDR3: CATWDNWIKTF; DNA: TGTGCCACCTGGGATAATTGGATCAAGACGTTT
J: TRGJ1/TRGJ2; size: -; V: TRGV9; CDR3: CALWEVWGVIYKKLF; DNA: TGTGCCTTGTGGGAGGTGTGGGGAGTTATTTATAAGAAACTCTTT